A single sample gave rise to the 21 T cell receptor beta chains below, sequenced in a study of T cells in Graves' hyperthyroidism and ophthalmopathy (dated by TCRdb to about 2019). The library was generated by multiplex PCR. This sample was sequenced with an Illumina HiSeq 2000. The TCR beta CDR3 regions were amplified from RNA transcripts. For the first round of RT-PCR on the TCR CDR3, the HTBI primer set was used together with the Qiagen OneStep RT-PCR kit. Starting from the raw public reads, TCRdb applied fastp trimming at Q25, assembled clones with MiXCR and retained in-frame beta chains. For every CDR3 protein sequence, its rows merge into one entry that carries the most common genes and DNA. In all, the sample holds 650,000 to 750,000 distinct CDR3 sequences, and around 15% of those were seen once. The top ten constitute around 9.6% of the sample. Sequencing was done on a sample of blood. The receptors were sampled from a woman aged 18-30 years with Graves' hyperthyroidism.

This clonotype was counted at least ten times. This chain connects TRBV6-1 to TRBJ2-3; 8 positions match TRBD2. Germline lookup yields CDR1 MNHNS and CDR2 SASEGT. V shed 6 bases and J 4 bases; nucleotides not matched to a gene: 18. This CDR3 has 18 amino acids. The CDR3 sequence: CASSPGSGRGLEADTQYF. For the CDR3, the DNA is TGTGCCAGCAGCCCCGGTTCCGGTCGGGGACTAGAGGCAGATACGCAGTATTTT.

This clonotype was counted at least ten times. The CDR3 sequence: CSVSADAGGLEQPQHF. In nucleotides, the CDR3 is TGCAGTGTGAGTGCTGATGCAGGGGGCCTCGAGCAGCCCCAGCATTTT. This chain uses TRBV20-1 with TRBJ1-5, with 8 bases aligning to TRBD1. The CDR3 runs to 16 residues. J was trimmed by 7 bases and V by 7 bases; bases with no gene match: 18. The germline gives CDR1 DFQATT, CDR2 SNEGSKA (reference sequence).

This clonotype was counted at least ten times. This chain joins TRBV18 and TRBJ2-1; TRBD2 agrees at 14 bases. Per germline, CDR1 KGHSH and CDR2 LQKENI. The length of the CDR3 is 15 residues. The J segment lost 7 bases and the V segment lost 6 bases, leaving 5 bases of the junction unmatched. The CDR3 sequence is CASSVGTSGRNEQFF. As DNA, the CDR3 is TGTGCCAGCTCCGTTGGGACTAGCGGGAGAAATGAGCAGTTCTTC.

A remark on this clonotype: A single base separates this from a much larger clone, so it may be a read error. The rearrangement joins TRBV12-5 to TRBJ2-7; tentative D call: TRBD1 (5 bases). The CDR3 sequence is 13 residues long. The ends were cut back, 3 bases at V and 6 bases at J, with 12 bases in the middle. The germline V gene encodes CDR1 LGHNT and CDR2 FRNRAP. The CDR3 region has the DNA TGTGCTAGTGGTTTTACAGGTAATCGCGAGCAGTACTTC. This gives the protein CASGFTGNREQYF.

The table lists this clonotype with a few counts. V is TRBV24-1 and J is TRBJ2-5; 10 bases fit TRBD2. CDR3 length equals 16 residues. Germline-derived CDR1 and CDR2 are KGHDR and SFDVKD. J lost 4 bases, V lost 3 bases, and 7 bases had no gene match. The CDR3: CATSDAPLAGVETQYF. CDR3 nucleotides: TGTGCCACCAGTGATGCTCCCCTAGCGGGAGTAGAGACCCAGTACTTC.

As for this clonotype: A much larger clone lies a single base off, so this may be a read error. The V gene is TRBV20-1, the J gene TRBJ2-5; 7 bases map to TRBD2. Losses at the gene ends were 5 bases for V and 4 bases for J; bases not matched to a gene: 7. The germline V gene has CDR1 DFQATT and CDR2 SNEGSKA (reference sequence). This CDR3 is 13 amino acids long. The CDR3, as DNA: TGCAGTGCTGGACGTGGGGGGGGAGAGACCCAGTACTTC. This translates into CSAGRGGGETQYF.

CDR3 sequence: CASSQDGTATYEQYF. As DNA, the CDR3 is TGCGCCAGCAGCCAAGACGGGACGGCTACCTACGAGCAGTACTTC. The chain joins TRBV4-1 to TRBJ2-7; D is tentatively TRBD1 or TRBD2 (5 bases each). V was cut by 0 bases and J by 2 bases, with 11 bases left in between. The CDR3 has 15 residues. CDR1 is MGHRA and CDR2 is YSYEKL in the germline V gene.

This clonotype was picked up many times. This chain joins TRBV9 and TRBJ2-1, with D maybe TRBD2 (6 bases). Germline CDR1 SGDLS, CDR2 YYNGEE. Trimming pared 4 bases from V and 2 bases from J, leaving 19 bases between. The CDR3 has 17 residues. The CDR3 DNA sequence: TGTGCCAGCAGCCCTGAGGGAGGTAGCGTAGCCTACAATGAGCAGTTCTTC. Its protein product is CASSPEGGSVAYNEQFF.

The V and J genes are TRBV7-8 and TRBJ2-5; 8 positions match TRBD1. Trimming cost V 6 bases and J 5 bases; bases outside gene matches: 14. This CDR3 has 16 residues. CDR1 and CDR2 from the germline V gene are SGHVS and FQNEAQ. The CDR3 nucleotides read TGTGCCAGCAGAACTGATGACAGGGGCCTAAGGGAGACCCAGTACTTC. Protein sequence: CASRTDDRGLRETQYF.

This clonotype was counted ten times or more. V is TRBV11-1 and J is TRBJ2-7; D tentatively reads TRBD1 or TRBD2 (5 bases each). The germline V gene encodes CDR1 SGHAT and CDR2 FQDESV (reference sequence). Trimming shortened V by 1 base and J by 5 bases, and 9 bases separated the two germline ends. This CDR3 comprises 13 residues. CDR3 coding DNA: TGTGCCAGCAGCTTAGGGGACCTCGACGAGCAGTACTTC. This translates into CASSLGDLDEQYF.

This clonotype was recorded at least ten times. The V gene is TRBV27, the J gene TRBJ2-7; D unresolved. The germline gives CDR1 MNHEY, CDR2 SMNVEV (reference sequence). V shed 2 bases and J shed 3 bases, with 8 bases lying between them. The CDR3 sequence is 13 residues long. The CDR3: CASSLRYNYEQYF. The DNA of the CDR3 is TGTGCCAGCAGTTTACGCTATAACTACGAGCAGTACTTC.

Many counts were recorded for this clonotype. This chain links TRBV18 with TRBJ2-5; TRBD2 is a possible D gene (6 bases). Germline loops: CDR1 KGHSH, CDR2 LQKENI. The CDR3 contains 14 residues. V was trimmed by 6 bases and J by 3 bases, leaving 14 bases between them. The CDR3 DNA sequence: TGTGCCAGCTCCCACCCGGGAGTAGAAGAGACCCAGTACTTC. Encoded protein: CASSHPGVEETQYF. Supplemented by reference TRBV18 and TRBJ2-5, the full variable domain reads NAGVMQNPRHLVRRRGQEARLRCSPMKGHSHVYWYRQLPEEGLKFMVYLQKENIIDESGMPKERFSAEFPKEGPSILRIQQVVRGDSAAYFCASSHPGVEETQYFGPGTRLLVL.

The chain is built from TRBV6-7 and TRBJ2-1, with 8 positions matching TRBD2. TRBV6-7 is an open reading frame whose function is uncertain. V was clipped by 0 bases and J by 3 bases; unmatched bases: 4. The CDR3 sequence is 16 residues long. CDR3 residues: CASSYSGREFYNEQFF. The CDR3, as DNA: TGTGCCAGCAGTTACTCCGGGAGGGAGTTCTACAATGAGCAGTTCTTC.

This clonotype was seen a handful of times. This chain uses TRBV27 with TRBJ1-2; 7 bases are a match to TRBD1. The length of the CDR3 is 15 residues. Germline CDR1 is MNHEY and CDR2 is SMNVEV (reference sequence). The trim removed 6 bases at V and 1 base at J, leaving 8 bases unmatched. CDR3 nucleotide sequence: TGTGCCAGCAGCCCTACAGGGGCCCTTAACTATGGCTACACCTTC. Protein product: CASSPTGALNYGYTF.

This clonotype was counted a few times. CDR3 amino acids: CASIREYSNQPQHF. The CDR3 nucleotides read TGTGCCAGCATAAGGGAGTATAGCAATCAGCCCCAGCATTTT. This chain connects TRBV6-2 or TRBV6-3 to TRBJ1-5; D is undetermined. V was trimmed by 7 bases and J by 0 bases, leaving 10 bases between them. The CDR3 consists of 14 residues. Germline V gives CDR1 MNHEY, CDR2 SVGEGT.

The genes are TRBV5-1 and TRBJ2-7, with 7 positions matching TRBD1. The CDR3 extends over 15 amino acids. V lost 4 bases to trimming and J lost 3 bases; unmatched junction nucleotides: 10. Germline V CDR1 and CDR2: SGHRS, YFSETQ. CDR3 DNA sequence: TGCGCCAGCAGCCTCCTGGACAGGATGGTCTACGAGCAGTACTTC. Translating gives CASSLLDRMVYEQYF.

CDR3 nucleotide sequence: TGTGCCAGCAGCTTAGAACAGGGATTGGCAACCGGGGAGCTGTTTTTT. It translates to CASSLEQGLATGELFF. The rearrangement links TRBV7-9 to TRBJ2-2, with D possibly being TRBD1 (6 bases). Per the germline V gene, CDR1 is SEHNR and CDR2 is FQNEAQ (reference sequence). The ends were cut back, 1 base at V and 5 bases at J, with 14 bases in the middle. This CDR3 has 16 residues.

A few counts support this clonotype. The V call is TRBV4-1, the J call TRBJ2-1; D is unclear. Germline values: CDR1 MGHRA, CDR2 YSYEKL. Trimming took 5 bases from V and 8 from J, leaving 7 bases between them. The CDR3 runs 11 residues. The CDR3 loop is CASSGRYEQFF. The CDR3 coding sequence is TGCGCCAGCAGCGGCCGATATGAGCAGTTCTTC.

Only a few counts were recorded for this clonotype. The rearrangement links TRBV6-2 or TRBV6-3 to TRBJ2-3, with TRBD2 identical over 9 bases. The ends lost 5 bases at V and 4 bases at J; junction bases unmatched: 10. Germline loops: CDR1 MNHEY, CDR2 SVGEGT. The CDR3 is 16 amino acids. CDR3 loop: CASSTGLAYSSDTQYF. DNA of the CDR3: TGTGCCAGCAGTACAGGACTAGCGTATTCATCAGATACGCAGTATTTT.

The rearrangement links TRBV7-2 to TRBJ2-7; the D call may be TRBD1 or TRBD2 (6 bases each). Germline V gene data show CDR1 as SGHTA and CDR2 as FQGNSA. This CDR3 is built from 15 residues. V gave up 1 base and J gave up 6 bases, with 16 bases separating them. The DNA for the CDR3 is TGTGCCAGCAGCTTAGATCGGGGGCCCGGAGCCGAGCAGTACTTC. Encoded protein: CASSLDRGPGAEQYF.

This chain joins TRBV12-3 or TRBV12-4 and TRBJ2-2; TRBD1 might be the D (5 bases). CDR3 size: 16 residues. V dropped 6 bases and J dropped 4 bases, with 18 bases sitting between them. For the CDR3, the DNA is TGTGCCAGCAGGCGGCCAGGGATGCGAAGCACCGGGGAGCTGTTTTTT. Translating it yields CASRRPGMRSTGELFF.